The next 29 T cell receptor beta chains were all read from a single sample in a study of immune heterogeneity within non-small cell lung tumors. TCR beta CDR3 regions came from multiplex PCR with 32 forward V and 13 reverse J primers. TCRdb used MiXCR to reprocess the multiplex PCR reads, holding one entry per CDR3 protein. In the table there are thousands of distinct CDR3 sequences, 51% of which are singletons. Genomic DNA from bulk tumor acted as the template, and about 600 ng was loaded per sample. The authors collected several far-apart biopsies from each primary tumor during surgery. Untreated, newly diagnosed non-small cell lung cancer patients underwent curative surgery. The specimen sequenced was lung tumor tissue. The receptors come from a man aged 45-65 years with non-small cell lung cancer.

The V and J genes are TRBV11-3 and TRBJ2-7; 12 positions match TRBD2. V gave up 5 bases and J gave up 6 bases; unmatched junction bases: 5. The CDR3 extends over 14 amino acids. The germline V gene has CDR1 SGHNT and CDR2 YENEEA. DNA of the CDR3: TGTGCCAGCAGCGGCGGGACTAGCGGGCGCGAGCAGTACTTC. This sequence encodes CASSGGTSGREQYF. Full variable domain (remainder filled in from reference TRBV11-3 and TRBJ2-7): EAGVVQSPRYKIIEKKQPVAFWCNPISGHNTLYWYLQNLGQGPELLIRYENEEAVDDSQLPKDRFSAERLKGVDSTLKIQPAELGDSAVYLCASSGGTSGREQYFGPGTRLTVT.

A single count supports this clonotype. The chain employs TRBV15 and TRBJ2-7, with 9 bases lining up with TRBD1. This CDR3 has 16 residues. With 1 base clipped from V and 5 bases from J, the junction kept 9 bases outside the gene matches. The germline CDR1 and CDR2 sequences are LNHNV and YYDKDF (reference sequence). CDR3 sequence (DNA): TGTGCCACCAGCAGAGTCACAGGGGGCTCGATACACGAGCAGTACTTC. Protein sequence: CATSRVTGGSIHEQYF.

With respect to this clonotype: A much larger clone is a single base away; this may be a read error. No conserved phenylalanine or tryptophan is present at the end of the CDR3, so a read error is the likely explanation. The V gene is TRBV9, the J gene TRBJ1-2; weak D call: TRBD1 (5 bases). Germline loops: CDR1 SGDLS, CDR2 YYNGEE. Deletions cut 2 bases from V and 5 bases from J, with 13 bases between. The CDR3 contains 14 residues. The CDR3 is CASSVRDVGYGYTS. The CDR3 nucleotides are TGTGCCAGCAGCGTCAGGGATGTGGGGTATGGCTACACCTCC.

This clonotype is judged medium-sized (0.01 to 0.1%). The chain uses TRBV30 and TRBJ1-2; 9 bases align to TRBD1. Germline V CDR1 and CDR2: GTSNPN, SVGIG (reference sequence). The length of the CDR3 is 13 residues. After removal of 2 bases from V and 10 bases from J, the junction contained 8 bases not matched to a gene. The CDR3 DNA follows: TGTGCCTGGAGTTCCCCGGGACAGGGCCCCTACACCTTC. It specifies CAWSSPGQGPYTF.

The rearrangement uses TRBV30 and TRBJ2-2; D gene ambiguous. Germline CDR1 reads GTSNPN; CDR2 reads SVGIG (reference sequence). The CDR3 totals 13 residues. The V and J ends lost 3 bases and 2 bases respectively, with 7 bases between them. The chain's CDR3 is CAWRTPNTGELFF. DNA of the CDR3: TGTGCCTGGAGAACGCCAAACACCGGGGAGCTGTTTTTT.

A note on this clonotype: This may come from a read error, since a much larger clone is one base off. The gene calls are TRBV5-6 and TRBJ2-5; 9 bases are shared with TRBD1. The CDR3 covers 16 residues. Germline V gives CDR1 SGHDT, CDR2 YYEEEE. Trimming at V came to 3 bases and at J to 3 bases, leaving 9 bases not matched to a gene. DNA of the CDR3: TGTGCCAGCAGCTCTATACCCTGGACAGGGGAAGAGACCCAGTACTTC. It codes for CASSSIPWTGEETQYF.

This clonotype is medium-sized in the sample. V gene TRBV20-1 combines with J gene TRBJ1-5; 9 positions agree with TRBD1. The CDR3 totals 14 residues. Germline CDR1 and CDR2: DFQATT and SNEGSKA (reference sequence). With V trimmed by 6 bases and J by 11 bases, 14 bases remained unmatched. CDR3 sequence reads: CSATGQGLGRAQHF. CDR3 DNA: TGCAGTGCCACGGGACAGGGTTTGGGAAGGGCCCAGCATTTT.

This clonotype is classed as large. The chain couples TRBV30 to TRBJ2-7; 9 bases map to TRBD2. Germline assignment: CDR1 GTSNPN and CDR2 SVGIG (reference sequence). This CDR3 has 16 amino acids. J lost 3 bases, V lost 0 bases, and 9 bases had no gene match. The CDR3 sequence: CAWSVSRGRGIYEQYF. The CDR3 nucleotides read TGTGCCTGGAGTGTAAGTCGCGGGAGGGGAATCTACGAGCAGTACTTC. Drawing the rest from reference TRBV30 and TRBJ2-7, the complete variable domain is SQTIHQWPATLVQPVGSPLSLECTVEGTSNPNLYWYRQAAGRGLQLLFYSVGIGQISSEVPQNLSASRPQDRQFILSSKKLLLSDSGFYLCAWSVSRGRGIYEQYFGPGTRLTVT.

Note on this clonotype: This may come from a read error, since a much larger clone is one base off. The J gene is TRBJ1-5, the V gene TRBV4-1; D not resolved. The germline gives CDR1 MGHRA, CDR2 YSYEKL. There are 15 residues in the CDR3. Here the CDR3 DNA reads TGCGCCAGCAGACAAGACGTCGGCTTGAATCAGCCCCAGCATTTT. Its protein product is CASRQDVGLNQPQHF.

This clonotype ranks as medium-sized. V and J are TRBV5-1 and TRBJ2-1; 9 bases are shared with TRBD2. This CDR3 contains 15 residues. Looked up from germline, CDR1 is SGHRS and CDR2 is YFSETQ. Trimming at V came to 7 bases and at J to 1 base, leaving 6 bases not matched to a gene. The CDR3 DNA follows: TGCGCCAGCTTGGGTACTAGCGGGTCCTACAATGAGCAGTTCTTC. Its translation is CASLGTSGSYNEQFF.

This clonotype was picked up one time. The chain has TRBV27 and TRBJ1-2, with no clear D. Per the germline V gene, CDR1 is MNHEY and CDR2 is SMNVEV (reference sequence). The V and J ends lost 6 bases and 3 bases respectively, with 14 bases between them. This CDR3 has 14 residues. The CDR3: CASSSLDRYYGYTF. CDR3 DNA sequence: TGTGCCAGCAGCTCCCTGGACCGGTACTATGGCTACACCTTC.

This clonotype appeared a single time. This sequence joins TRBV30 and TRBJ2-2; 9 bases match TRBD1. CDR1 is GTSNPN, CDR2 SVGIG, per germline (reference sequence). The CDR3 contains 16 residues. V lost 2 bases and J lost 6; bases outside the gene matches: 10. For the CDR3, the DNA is TGTGCCTGGAGTTCTCTATCCGGGACAGGGCCCGGGGAGCTGTTTTTT. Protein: CAWSSLSGTGPGELFF. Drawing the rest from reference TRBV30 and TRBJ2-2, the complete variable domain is SQTIHQWPATLVQPVGSPLSLECTVEGTSNPNLYWYRQAAGRGLQLLFYSVGIGQISSEVPQNLSASRPQDRQFILSSKKLLLSDSGFYLCAWSSLSGTGPGELFFGEGSRLTVL.

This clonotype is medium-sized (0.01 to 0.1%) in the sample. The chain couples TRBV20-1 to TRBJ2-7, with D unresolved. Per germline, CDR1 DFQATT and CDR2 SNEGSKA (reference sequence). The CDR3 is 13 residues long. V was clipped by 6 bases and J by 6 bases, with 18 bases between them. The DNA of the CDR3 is TGCAGTGCCCCCCATGGCTCGTTTATCGAGCAGTACTTC. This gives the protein CSAPHGSFIEQYF.

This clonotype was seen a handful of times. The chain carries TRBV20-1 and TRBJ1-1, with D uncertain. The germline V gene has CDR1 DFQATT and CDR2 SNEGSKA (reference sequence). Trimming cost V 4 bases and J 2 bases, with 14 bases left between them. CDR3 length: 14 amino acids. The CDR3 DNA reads TGCAGTGCTAAGGCAGGTCGAAAAAACACTGAAGCTTTCTTT. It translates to CSAKAGRKNTEAFF.

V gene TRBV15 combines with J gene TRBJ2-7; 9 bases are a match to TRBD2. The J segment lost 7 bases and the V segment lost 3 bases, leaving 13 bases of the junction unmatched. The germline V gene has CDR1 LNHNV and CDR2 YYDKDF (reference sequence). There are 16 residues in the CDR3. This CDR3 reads CATSSQDVSGRYEQYF. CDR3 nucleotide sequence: TGTGCCACCAGCAGCCAAGACGTGAGCGGGAGGTATGAGCAGTACTTC.

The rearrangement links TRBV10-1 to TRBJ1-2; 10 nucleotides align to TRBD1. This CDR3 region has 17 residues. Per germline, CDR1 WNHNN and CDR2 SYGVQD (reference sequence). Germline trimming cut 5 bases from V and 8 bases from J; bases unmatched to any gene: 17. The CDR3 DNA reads TGCGCCAGCAGTCCGGGACAGGGGTCTCCCCGCGGGGGAGGCTACACCTTC. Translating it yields CASSPGQGSPRGGGYTF.

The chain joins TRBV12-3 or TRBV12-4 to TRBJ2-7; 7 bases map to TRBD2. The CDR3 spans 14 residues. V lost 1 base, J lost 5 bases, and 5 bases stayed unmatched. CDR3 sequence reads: CASSLVGREDEQYF. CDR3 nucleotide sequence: TGTGCCAGCAGTTTAGTGGGGAGGGAGGACGAGCAGTACTTC.

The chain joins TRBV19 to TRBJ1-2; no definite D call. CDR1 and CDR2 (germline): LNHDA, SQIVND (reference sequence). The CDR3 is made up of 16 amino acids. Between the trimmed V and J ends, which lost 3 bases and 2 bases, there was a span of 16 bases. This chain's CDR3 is CASSIPWGTRNYGYTF. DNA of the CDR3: TGTGCCAGTAGTATCCCGTGGGGAACACGGAACTATGGCTACACCTTC.

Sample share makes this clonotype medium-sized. This CDR3 reads CASEAGLNTGELFF. DNA for the CDR3: TGTGCCAGCGAGGCAGGGCTAAACACCGGGGAGCTGTTTTTT. The chain couples TRBV19 to TRBJ2-2; maybe TRBD1 (5 bases). Germline CDR1 reads LNHDA; CDR2 reads SQIVND (reference sequence). V dropped 9 bases and J dropped 2 bases, with 13 bases sitting between them. The CDR3 is made up of 14 amino acids.

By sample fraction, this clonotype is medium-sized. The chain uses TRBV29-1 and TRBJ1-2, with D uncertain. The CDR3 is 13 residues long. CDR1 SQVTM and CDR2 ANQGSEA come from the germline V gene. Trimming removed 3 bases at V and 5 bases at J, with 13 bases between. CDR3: CSVDGIPGYGYTF. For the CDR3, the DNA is TGCAGCGTTGACGGGATTCCGGGTTATGGCTACACCTTC.

CDR3 sequence: CASSEPLGEGSELFF. As DNA, the CDR3 is TGTGCCAGCAGTGAACCTCTCGGGGAGGGGTCGGAGCTGTTTTTT. The rearrangement links TRBV2 to TRBJ2-2; 7 bases fit TRBD2. V lost 2 bases to trimming and J lost 10 bases; unmatched junction nucleotides: 10. Germline lookup yields CDR1 SNHLY and CDR2 FYNNEI. This CDR3 comprises 15 residues.

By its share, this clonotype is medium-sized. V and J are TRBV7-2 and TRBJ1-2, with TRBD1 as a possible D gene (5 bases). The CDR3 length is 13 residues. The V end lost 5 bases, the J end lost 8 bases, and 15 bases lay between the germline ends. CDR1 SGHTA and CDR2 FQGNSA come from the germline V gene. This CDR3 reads CASSLNRDGGYTF. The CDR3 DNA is TGTGCCAGCAGCCTTAATAGGGACGGAGGCTACACCTTC.

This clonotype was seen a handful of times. This CDR3 reads CASSTTGTAKDGYTF. CDR3 nucleotides: TGTGCCAGCAGTACAACCGGGACAGCTAAAGATGGCTACACCTTC. The J gene is TRBJ1-2, the V gene TRBV28; TRBD1 agrees at 7 bases. V lost 5 bases, J lost 6 bases, and 12 bases stayed unmatched. The CDR3 runs 15 residues. The germline CDR1 and CDR2 sequences are MDHEN and SYDVKM.

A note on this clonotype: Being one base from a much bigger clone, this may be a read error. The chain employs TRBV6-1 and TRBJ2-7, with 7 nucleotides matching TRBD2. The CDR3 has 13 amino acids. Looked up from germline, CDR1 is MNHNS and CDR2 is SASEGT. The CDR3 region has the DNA TGTGCCACCAACCGAGGGAGGGCTTACGAGCAGTGCTTC. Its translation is CATNRGRAYEQCF.

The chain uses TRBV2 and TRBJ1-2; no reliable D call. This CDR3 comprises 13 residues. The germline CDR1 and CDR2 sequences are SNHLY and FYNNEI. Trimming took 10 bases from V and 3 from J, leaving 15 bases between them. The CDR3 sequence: CATNAVGYYGYTF. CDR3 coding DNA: TGTGCCACCAATGCGGTAGGGTACTATGGCTACACCTTC.

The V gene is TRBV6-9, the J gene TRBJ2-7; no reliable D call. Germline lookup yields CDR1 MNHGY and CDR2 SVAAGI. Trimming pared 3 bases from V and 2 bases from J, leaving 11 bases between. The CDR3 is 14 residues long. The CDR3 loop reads CASSYDAGPYEQYF. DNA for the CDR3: TGTGCCAGCAGTTACGACGCAGGACCCTACGAGCAGTACTTC.

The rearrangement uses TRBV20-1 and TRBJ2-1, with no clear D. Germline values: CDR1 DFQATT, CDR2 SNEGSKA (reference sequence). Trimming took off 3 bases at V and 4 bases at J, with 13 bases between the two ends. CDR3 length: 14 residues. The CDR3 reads CSASWLGPYNEQFF. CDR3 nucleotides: TGCAGTGCTAGTTGGCTAGGCCCATACAATGAGCAGTTCTTC.

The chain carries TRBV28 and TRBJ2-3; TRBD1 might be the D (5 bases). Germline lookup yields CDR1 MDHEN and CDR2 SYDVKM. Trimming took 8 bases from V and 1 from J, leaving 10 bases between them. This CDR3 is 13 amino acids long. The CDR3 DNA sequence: TGTGCCAGCCAGGGTTCAGGCACAGATACGCAGTATTTT. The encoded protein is CASQGSGTDTQYF.

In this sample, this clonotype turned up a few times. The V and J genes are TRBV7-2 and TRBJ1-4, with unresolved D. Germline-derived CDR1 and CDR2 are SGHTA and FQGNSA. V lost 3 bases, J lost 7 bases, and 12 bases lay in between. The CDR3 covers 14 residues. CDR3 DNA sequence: TGTGCCAGCAGCTTTGGGCGGTCCGGTGAAAAACTGTTTTTT. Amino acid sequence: CASSFGRSGEKLFF.